This entry is about one TCR beta chain. Its antigen is still unknown. This sample was included in a study of cytomegalovirus exposure and HLA in healthy donors. Broader study findings: Cytomegalovirus association was assigned to under 200 TCR beta chains.

Profiling relied on immunoSEQ multiplex PCR, and the TCRdb table lists in-frame clones only, not all of them. Among around 71,000 clones listed, approximately 94% were seen once. The material sequenced was PBMCs. The sequence came from a man aged 18 to 29 in good health and CMV-seropositive.

In nucleotides, the CDR3 is TGCGCCAGCAGCTTGGGACTAGCGGGACAAGAGACCCAGTACTTC. Protein: CASSLGLAGQETQYF. The chain couples TRBV5-1 to TRBJ2-5; TRBD2 matches 11 bases. The germline CDR1 and CDR2 sequences are SGHRS and YFSETQ. This CDR3 comprises 15 residues. Germline trimming cut 0 bases from V and 2 bases from J; bases unmatched to any gene: 0. The variable domain in full, completed from reference TRBV5-1 and TRBJ2-5, reads KAGVTQTPRYLIKTRGQQVTLSCSPISGHRSVSWYQQTPGQGLQFLFEYFSETQRNKGNFPGRFSGRQFSNSRSEMNVSTLELGDSALYLCASSLGLAGQETQYFGPGTRLLVL.